The 27 T cell receptor beta chains listed next were all sequenced from one sample in a study of cytomegalovirus exposure and HLA in healthy donors. TCRdb keeps only in-frame clones here, not all; method: immunoSEQ multiplex PCR. Of approximately 130,000 clones in the sample, about 90% were seen once. The sequenced material came from PBMCs. The receptors were sampled from a woman aged 18 to 35 in good health and CMV-seronegative.

The chain couples TRBV9 to TRBJ2-7, with TRBD2 as a possible D gene (6 bases). The V gene's germline CDR1 is SGDLS and CDR2 YYNGEE. Trimming pared 3 bases from V and 9 bases from J, leaving 16 bases between. There are 13 residues in the CDR3. CDR3 nucleotide sequence: TGTGCCAGCAGCGAGCGGGTGGGTAATGTGCAGTACTTC. Its translation: CASSERVGNVQYF.

The rearrangement uses TRBV12-5 and TRBJ2-7, with 8 positions matching TRBD2. The CDR3 length is 16 residues. Losses at the gene ends were 3 bases for V and 7 bases for J; bases not matched to a gene: 14. Germline V lookup: CDR1 LGHNT, CDR2 FRNRAP. The DNA for the CDR3 is TGTGCTAGTGGTTTAGCCCCCGGGACTAGTTTCGGGGAGCAGTACTTC. This encodes CASGLAPGTSFGEQYF.

V usage is TRBV4-2 and J usage is TRBJ2-7; TRBD2 agrees at 7 bases. CDR3 length: 18 amino acids. Germline CDR1 reads LGHNA; CDR2 reads YNFKEQ. Trimming cost V 0 bases and J 4 bases; bases outside gene matches: 15. CDR3: CASSQEVGLGGGPYEQYF. The DNA for the CDR3 is TGTGCCAGCAGCCAAGAAGTGGGACTGGGGGGAGGGCCGTACGAGCAGTACTTC.

V and J are TRBV5-4 and TRBJ1-1, with unresolved D. Trimming stripped 2 bases from V and 4 bases from J, with 12 bases between. The CDR3 is made up of 14 amino acids. Germline CDR1 and CDR2: SGHNT and YYREEE (reference sequence). The CDR3 DNA follows: TGTGCCAGCAGCTTCTTCGAACTTACCACTGAAGCTTTCTTT. Translation gives CASSFFELTTEAFF.

The rearrangement joins TRBV19 to TRBJ1-5; D ambiguous. Germline V gene lookup returns CDR1 LNHDA and CDR2 SQIVND (reference sequence). Trimming stripped 5 bases from V and 0 bases from J, with 8 bases between. There are 14 residues in the CDR3. CDR3 sequence: CASSPVISNQPQHF. The CDR3 region has the DNA TGTGCCAGTAGTCCTGTTATTAGCAATCAGCCCCAGCATTTT.

The CDR3 sequence: CAIRDGGGQEDTQYF. CDR3 nucleotide sequence: TGTGCCATCAGGGATGGGGGGGGGCAGGAAGATACGCAGTATTTT. The chain uses TRBV6-6 and TRBJ2-3, with D possibly being TRBD2 (7 bases). The V gene's germline CDR1 is MNHNY and CDR2 SVGAGI (reference sequence). The CDR3 is 15 amino acids. The ends were cut back, 10 bases at V and 5 bases at J, with 22 bases in the middle.

The chain employs TRBV6-1 and TRBJ1-3, with D hard to call. The CDR3 contains 14 residues. Trimming shortened V by 2 bases and J by 0 bases, and 5 bases separated the two germline ends. Germline-derived CDR1 and CDR2 are MNHNS and SASEGT. The CDR3 spells CASSEPVSGNTIYF. The CDR3 DNA follows: TGTGCCAGCAGTGAACCAGTCTCTGGAAACACCATATATTTT.

The rearrangement links TRBV5-1 to TRBJ2-3; D might be TRBD2 (5 bases). The CDR3 sequence is 17 residues long. The V end lost 4 bases, the J end lost 1 base, and 19 bases lay between the germline ends. Germline CDR1 reads SGHRS; CDR2 reads YFSETQ. Here the CDR3 reads CASSPPKLSGGTDTQYF. The DNA of the CDR3 is TGCGCCAGCAGCCCCCCGAAGCTCAGCGGTGGCACAGATACGCAGTATTTT.

The V call is TRBV29-1, the J call TRBJ2-3; 13 bases are a match to TRBD2. Germline CDR1 and CDR2: SQVTM and ANQGSEA. With 5 bases clipped from V and 6 bases from J, the junction kept 8 bases outside the gene matches. The CDR3 spans 15 residues. The CDR3 DNA follows: TGCAGCGTTCGACTAGCGGGAGGCCGGTCGGATACGCAGTATTTT. The encoded protein is CSVRLAGGRSDTQYF.

The chain is built from TRBV28 and TRBJ1-2; 10 nucleotides match TRBD1. Trimming took 10 bases from V and 10 from J; bases not matched to a gene: 6. Germline CDR1 MDHEN, CDR2 SYDVKM. This CDR3 has 11 amino acids. The CDR3 protein is CAIRTGGVYTF. CDR3 DNA sequence: TGTGCCATCAGGACAGGGGGAGTCTACACCTTC.

The rearrangement links TRBV11-3 to TRBJ2-1; weak D call: TRBD1 (5 bases). The V and J ends lost 5 bases and 1 base respectively, with 15 bases between them. The CDR3 has 16 amino acids. Germline values: CDR1 SGHNT, CDR2 YENEEA. The CDR3 here is CASSPGRAGSYNEQFF. For the CDR3, the DNA is TGTGCCAGCAGCCCAGGCAGGGCTGGATCCTACAATGAGCAGTTCTTC. The full variable domain, completed using reference TRBV11-3 and TRBJ2-1, is EAGVVQSPRYKIIEKKQPVAFWCNPISGHNTLYWYLQNLGQGPELLIRYENEEAVDDSQLPKDRFSAERLKGVDSTLKIQPAELGDSAVYLCASSPGRAGSYNEQFFGPGTRLTVL.

The chain uses TRBV27 and TRBJ2-5, with 13 bases that match TRBD2. The V and J ends lost 4 bases and 5 bases, in that order; junction bases with no gene match: 7. This CDR3 is built from 16 residues. Germline CDR1 and CDR2: MNHEY and SMNVEV (reference sequence). The CDR3 DNA is TGTGCCAGCAGTTCAACCGGGACTAGCGGGGTGGAGACCCAGTACTTC. It translates to CASSSTGTSGVETQYF.

V usage is TRBV28 and J usage is TRBJ1-5; possibly TRBD1 for D (5 bases). The CDR3 consists of 11 residues. Trimming took 2 bases from V and 9 from J, leaving 5 bases between them. Germline-derived CDR1 and CDR2 are MDHEN and SYDVKM. CDR3 sequence: CASSLQGPQHF. The CDR3 DNA follows: TGTGCCAGCAGTTTACAGGGGCCCCAGCATTTT.

The chain couples TRBV13 to TRBJ2-7; D is perhaps TRBD2 (6 bases). Germline-derived CDR1 and CDR2 are PRHDT and FYEKMQ (reference sequence). The CDR3 has 17 amino acids. V was clipped by 5 bases and J by 1 base, with 21 bases between them. CDR3 bases: TGTGCCAGCAGCGGAAGGGGATCAGGGACTCCTTCCTACGAGCAGTACTTC. Its translation is CASSGRGSGTPSYEQYF.

The chain employs TRBV28 and TRBJ2-4; maybe TRBD2 (6 bases). Germline CDR1 reads MDHEN; CDR2 reads SYDVKM. V was clipped by 2 bases and J by 8 bases, with 10 bases between them. This CDR3 has 13 amino acids. CDR3 amino acids: CASSLGGMDIQYF. CDR3 nucleotide sequence: TGTGCCAGCAGTTTAGGGGGGATGGACATTCAGTACTTC.

This clone was seen a few times. The V and J genes are TRBV12-5 and TRBJ1-2, with unresolved D. Germline V CDR1 and CDR2: LGHNT, FRNRAP. V was cut by 6 bases and J by 8 bases, with 13 bases left in between. The CDR3 spans 12 residues. CDR3 residues: CASGSALFGYTF. CDR3 in DNA: TGTGCTAGTGGGTCTGCGCTATTCGGCTACACCTTC.

The chain links TRBV18 to TRBJ2-2; TRBD2 matches 11 bases. The CDR3 is 15 residues long. V lost 2 bases and J lost 6; bases outside the gene matches: 2. From germline, CDR1 is KGHSH and CDR2 LQKENI. The CDR3 DNA reads as TGTGCCAGCTCACCAACTAGCGGGAGTTCCGGGGAGCTGTTTTTT. Amino acids: CASSPTSGSSGELFF.

The V call is TRBV5-4, the J call TRBJ1-2; perhaps TRBD1 as D (5 bases). Per the germline V gene, CDR1 is SGHNT and CDR2 is YYREEE (reference sequence). With 4 bases removed from V and 0 bases from J, the gap between germline ends came to 13 bases. CDR3 length: 15 residues. The CDR3 sequence is CASSQPGPANYGYTF. CDR3 sequence (DNA): TGTGCCAGCAGCCAACCAGGGCCCGCTAACTATGGCTACACCTTC.

V gene TRBV7-2 combines with J gene TRBJ1-1; the D gene is possibly TRBD1 (6 bases). V gave up 2 bases and J gave up 0 bases, with 10 bases separating them. The CDR3 is made up of 15 amino acids. Germline-derived CDR1 and CDR2 are SGHTA and FQGNSA. CDR3 coding DNA: TGTGCCAGCAGCTTACGACAGGACCTGAACACTGAAGCTTTCTTT. This translates into CASSLRQDLNTEAFF. The whole variable domain, remainder taken from reference TRBV7-2 and TRBJ1-1, is GAGVSQSPSNKVTEKGKDVELRCDPISGHTALYWYRQSLGQGLEFLIYFQGNSAPDKSGLPSDRFSAERTGGSVSTLTIQRTQQEDSAVYLCASSLRQDLNTEAFFGQGTRLTVV.

The rearrangement joins TRBV28 to TRBJ2-1; TRBD2 matches 7 bases. CDR3 length equals 13 residues. Germline CDR1 and CDR2: MDHEN and SYDVKM. The V segment lost 5 bases and the J segment 6 bases; nucleotides outside the gene matches: 4. DNA for the CDR3: TGTGCCAGCAGTGAAAGACTAGCCAATGAGCAGTTCTTC. Its translation: CASSERLANEQFF.

This chain uses TRBV11-2 with TRBJ2-2; 12 positions agree with TRBD1. V gave up 1 base and J gave up 5 bases; unmatched junction bases: 11. CDR1 is SGHAT, CDR2 FQNNGV, per germline. The CDR3 is made up of 19 amino acids. CDR3: CASSLGVWGQGARTGELFF. As DNA, the CDR3 is TGTGCCAGCAGCTTAGGGGTTTGGGGACAGGGGGCGAGAACCGGGGAGCTGTTTTTT.

The count of this clone is one. The chain is built from TRBV14 and TRBJ2-7; 7 bases fit TRBD2. V lost 0 bases and J lost 2; bases outside the gene matches: 7. The CDR3 contains 16 residues. Germline assignment: CDR1 SGHDN and CDR2 FVKESK. CDR3 sequence (DNA): TGTGCCAGCAGCCAAGATCGGGGGGTCCTCGCCTACGAGCAGTACTTC. It encodes CASSQDRGVLAYEQYF.

This clone was seen once. The J gene is TRBJ1-6, the V gene TRBV9, with D unclear. In germline, CDR1 is SGDLS, CDR2 YYNGEE. V lost 4 bases to trimming and J lost 7 bases, with 12 bases between them. The CDR3 contains 14 residues. This CDR3 is CASSPPGLNSPLHF. In nucleotides, the CDR3 is TGTGCCAGCAGCCCCCCCGGTTTAAATTCACCCCTCCACTTT. The variable domain in full, completed from reference TRBV9 and TRBJ1-6, reads DSGVTQTPKHLITATGQRVTLRCSPRSGDLSVYWYQQSLDQGLQFLIQYYNGEERAKGNILERFSAQQFPDLHSELNLSSLELGDSALYFCASSPPGLNSPLHFGNGTRLTVT.

The CDR3 DNA sequence: TGCGCCAGCAGCTCGGGACAGGGGGCATCATATAATTCACCCCTCCACTTT. Encoded protein: CASSSGQGASYNSPLHF. V and J are TRBV5-1 and TRBJ1-6; TRBD1 matches 12 bases. The V gene end was trimmed by 3 bases and the J gene end by 4 bases; junction bases not matched to a gene: 5. The V gene's germline CDR1 is SGHRS and CDR2 YFSETQ. The CDR3 contains 17 residues.

The V call is TRBV2, the J call TRBJ2-3; D is unclear. Germline CDR1 is SNHLY and CDR2 is FYNNEI. V lost 6 bases and J lost 7, with 17 bases in between. The CDR3 is 14 residues long. CDR3 sequence reads: CASSGENPPNTQYF. As DNA, the CDR3 is TGTGCCAGCAGCGGAGAGAACCCACCAAATACGCAGTATTTT.

The count of this clone is one. The V call is TRBV5-4, the J call TRBJ2-1; 8 bases fit TRBD1. V trimming: 3 bases; J trimming: 4 bases; junction bases outside the gene matches: 3. The CDR3 length is 14 residues. CDR1 is SGHNT and CDR2 is YYREEE in the germline V gene (reference sequence). CDR3 DNA: TGTGCCAGCAGCTCGGGACAGGAATACAATGAGCAGTTCTTC. Protein sequence: CASSSGQEYNEQFF.

The rearrangement uses TRBV5-1 and TRBJ1-1; D is possibly TRBD1 (5 bases). Germline-derived CDR1 and CDR2 are SGHRS and YFSETQ. The CDR3 runs to 15 residues. V was pared by 6 bases and J by 1 base, with 16 bases between. The CDR3 DNA is TGCGCCAGCACCCCGTTCTGGGGCGAGAACACTGAAGCTTTCTTT. Translating it yields CASTPFWGENTEAFF.